This is a list of T cell receptor beta chains from one sample in a study of blood T cell repertoires in COVID-19. Data came from immunoSEQ multiplex PCR; TCRdb stores just in-frame clones and leaves some out. The data contain some 360,000 clones, approximately 90% of them singletons. The specimen was peripheral blood. These receptors were obtained from a woman aged 55 to 70 with COVID-19, enrolled during active disease. The CDR3 runs from the conserved cysteine through the conserved F or W. A D gene is named only where the DNA matches it firmly. For some rows the clone size is stated as once, few or many, or as a class when expanded; others skip it.

>once|TRBV2|TRBJ2-3|TRBD2
CASKGLAGTQYF
TGTGCCAGCAAGGGACTAGCGGGAACGCAGTATTTT
>NA|TRBV19|TRBJ2-3|TRBD2
CASSIGQAGVGTQYF
TGTGCCAGTAGTATAGGCCAAGCGGGGGTGGGTACGCAGTATTTT
>NA|TRBV10-1|TRBJ2-7|TRBD2
CASNCIEERGPSSYEQYF
TGCGCCAGCAACTGTATCGAGGAGCGGGGGCCCAGCTCCTACGAGCAGTACTTC
>NA|TRBV6-5|TRBJ2-4|NA
CASSAPGEIQNIQYF
TGTGCCAGCAGCGCCCCGGGGGAGATACAAAACATTCAGTACTTC
>NA|TRBV7-2|TRBJ2-7|NA
CASSAFDSGFSYF
TGTGCCAGCAGCGCCTTCGACAGCGGGTTTTCGTACTTC
>NA|TRBV19|TRBJ2-7|TRBD2
CASSPGLAGEQYF
TGTGCCAGTAGTCCGGGACTAGCAGGGGAGCAGTACTTC
>NA|TRBV29-1|TRBJ2-7|NA
CSVVTGSSYEQYF
TGCAGCGTTGTTACAGGAAGTTCCTACGAGCAGTACTTC
>NA|TRBV6-6|TRBJ1-2|NA
CASSYSWEPNYGYTF
TGTGCCAGCAGTTACTCGTGGGAGCCTAACTATGGCTACACCTTC
>NA|TRBV3-1/TRBV3-2|TRBJ1-2|TRBD1
CASSQGSQGEFRYGYTF
TGTGCCAGCAGCCAAGGATCGCAGGGGGAGTTTCGTTATGGCTACACCTTC
>NA|TRBV28|TRBJ1-2|NA
CASGQGLFYGYTF
TGTGCCAGCGGTCAGGGGCTTTTCTATGGCTACACCTTC
>NA|TRBV12-3/TRBV12-4|TRBJ1-5|NA
CASRAGEQPQHF
TGTGCCAGCAGGGCAGGGGAGCAGCCCCAGCATTTT
>NA|TRBV12-2|TRBJ2-5|NA
CASRLDTATFQETQYF
TGTGCAAGTCGCTTGGACACCGCGACCTTCCAAGAGACCCAGTACTTC
>NA|TRBV2|TRBJ2-5|NA
CASSEVSQETQYF
TGTGCCAGCAGTGAAGTCAGCCAAGAGACCCAGTACTTC
>NA|TRBV4-1|TRBJ1-5|TRBD1
CASSQPRTGLRQPQHF
TGCGCCAGCAGCCAACCTCGGACAGGGTTGCGCCAGCCCCAGCATTTT
>NA|TRBV7-7|TRBJ1-5|NA
CASRPPQLRNLNQPQHF
TGTGCCAGCAGACCGCCCCAACTCAGGAACTTAAATCAGCCCCAGCATTTT
>NA|TRBV7-9|TRBJ2-1|NA
CASSFSLAGLTYNEQFF
TGTGCCAGCAGCTTTAGCCTCGCAGGGCTGACCTACAATGAGCAGTTCTTC
>NA|TRBV6-1|TRBJ1-2|TRBD1
CASSELGQGNYGYTF
TGTGCCAGCAGTGAACTCGGACAGGGAAACTATGGCTACACCTTC